The 25 T cell receptor beta chains below were found in one sample sequenced in a study of technical replicates of blood from several donors. Repertoires were generated with immunoSEQ multiplex PCR, while TCRdb's copy carries only in-frame clones and drops some. Among some 70,000 clones listed, around 97% were seen once. The specimen was T cells isolated from PBMCs. The origin of the receptors is a human donor in good health.

This clone has a single count. The chain uses TRBV6-1 and TRBJ2-6, with D possibly TRBD1 on 5 matching bases. This CDR3 is 15 amino acids long. The V gene lost 5 bases and the J gene lost 0 bases, with 8 bases spanning the gap. Germline CDR1 and CDR2: MNHNS and SASEGT. This chain's CDR3 is CASSPGSSGANVLTF. In DNA form, the CDR3 reads TGTGCCAGCAGTCCAGGGTCCTCTGGGGCCAACGTCCTGACTTTC.

The rearrangement joins TRBV19 to TRBJ2-7; D gene ambiguous. The CDR3 is 16 amino acids. The germline V gene encodes CDR1 LNHDA and CDR2 SQIVND (reference sequence). Trimming removed 1 base from V and 3 bases from J, with 16 bases in between. Here the CDR3 reads CASSIATPYSNYEQYF. The CDR3 DNA reads as TGTGCCAGTAGTATAGCGACACCATATTCGAACTACGAGCAGTACTTC.

The chain recombines TRBV7-2 with TRBJ2-7; D is possibly TRBD1 (5 bases). The CDR3 length is 12 residues. Germline V gives CDR1 SGHTA, CDR2 FQGNSA. V was cut by 5 bases and J by 2 bases, with 7 bases left in between. CDR3 sequence (DNA): TGTGCCAGCAGCAGGACACCCTACGAGCAGTACTTC. Translation: CASSRTPYEQYF.

The chain joins TRBV9 to TRBJ2-1; 7 bases align to TRBD1. Germline CDR1 and CDR2: SGDLS and YYNGEE. CDR3 length: 18 residues. V shed 2 bases, J shed 0 bases, and the junction held 11 bases outside the gene matches. This CDR3 reads CASSVGTDPSSSYNEQFF. Here the CDR3 DNA reads TGTGCCAGCAGCGTGGGGACAGACCCCTCAAGCTCCTACAATGAGCAGTTCTTC.

The CDR3 DNA reads TGTGCCATCAGTCAGGGGTTGGTGGAGACCCAGTACTTC. It yields the protein CAISQGLVETQYF. V gene TRBV10-3 combines with J gene TRBJ2-5, with D possibly TRBD1 on 6 matching bases. Germline V gene sequence: CDR1 ENHRY, CDR2 SYGVKD. The V end lost 5 bases, the J end lost 5 bases, and 12 bases lay between the germline ends. CDR3 length equals 13 residues.

The CDR3 spells CASSDGLAGHEQFF. Here the CDR3 DNA reads TGTGCCAGCAGTGACGGACTAGCGGGGCACGAGCAGTTCTTC. The V and J genes are TRBV25-1 and TRBJ2-1; TRBD2 aligns across 12 bases. V lost 3 bases and J lost 10; bases outside the gene matches: 4. CDR1 and CDR2 (germline): MGHDK, SYGVNS. This CDR3 has 14 residues.

This chain's CDR3 is CSANWATEAFF. The CDR3 DNA sequence: TGCAGTGCTAACTGGGCCACTGAAGCTTTCTTT. This chain joins TRBV20-1 and TRBJ1-1; D gene unclear. Germline V gene data show CDR1 as DFQATT and CDR2 as SNEGSKA (reference sequence). V was shortened by 4 bases and J by 4 bases, with 7 bases between the two germline ends. CDR3 length: 11 amino acids.

This clone has only one observation. This chain connects TRBV4-2 to TRBJ2-7; tentatively, D is TRBD2 (6 bases). The germline V gene has CDR1 LGHNA and CDR2 YNFKEQ. Deletions cut 4 bases from V and 3 bases from J, with 16 bases between. This CDR3 has 15 residues. CDR3 nucleotide sequence: TGTGCCAGCAGCCTCCAGACTAGGCTGGACTACGAGCAGTACTTC. Residues: CASSLQTRLDYEQYF.

The chain couples TRBV9 to TRBJ1-5; D remains unclear. Trimming cost V 0 bases and J 1 base, with 5 bases left between them. Germline loops: CDR1 SGDLS, CDR2 YYNGEE. The CDR3 is made up of 14 amino acids. The CDR3 coding sequence is TGTGCCAGCAGCGTAGGAGGGAGCAATCAGCCCCAGCATTTT. Translation: CASSVGGSNQPQHF.

The V call is TRBV7-6, the J call TRBJ2-7; 12 nucleotides line up with TRBD1. The CDR3 sequence is 14 residues long. V shed 5 bases and J 4 bases; nucleotides not matched to a gene: 3. Germline V lookup: CDR1 SGHVS, CDR2 FNYEAQ. The CDR3 coding sequence is TGTGCCAGCAGCAGGGACAGGGGGCCTTACGAGCAGTACTTC. Translating it yields CASSRDRGPYEQYF.

V is TRBV7-9 and J is TRBJ1-1; D is uncertain. Germline V lookup: CDR1 SEHNR, CDR2 FQNEAQ (reference sequence). CDR3 length equals 14 residues. V lost 5 bases, J lost 2 bases, and 12 bases lay in between. Here the CDR3 reads CASSISGGNTEAFF. CDR3 coding DNA: TGTGCCAGCAGCATATCAGGAGGTAACACTGAAGCTTTCTTT.

The gene calls are TRBV5-6 and TRBJ1-2; D ambiguous. Trimming stripped 5 bases from V and 3 bases from J, with 8 bases between. The length of the CDR3 is 12 residues. In germline, CDR1 is SGHDT, CDR2 YYEEEE. CDR3 loop: CASRQLYYGYTF. CDR3 nucleotide sequence: TGTGCCAGCAGACAGCTTTACTATGGCTACACCTTC. The full variable domain, with the rest looked up from reference TRBV5-6 and TRBJ1-2, is DAGVTQSPTHLIKTRGQQVTLRCSPKSGHDTVSWYQQALGQGPQFIFQYYEEEERQRGNFPDRFSGHQFPNYSSELNVNALLLGDSALYLCASRQLYYGYTFGSGTRLTVV.

The chain recombines TRBV5-1 with TRBJ2-5, with TRBD1 matching over 11 bases. V gave up 6 bases and J gave up 4 bases; unmatched junction bases: 11. The CDR3 totals 16 residues. Per germline, CDR1 SGHRS and CDR2 YFSETQ. The CDR3 coding sequence is TGCGCCAGCACCATTCGGACAGGGGGCACAGGAGAGACCCAGTACTTC. This codes for CASTIRTGGTGETQYF.

The chain carries TRBV5-1 and TRBJ2-5, with D unresolved. Germline loops: CDR1 SGHRS, CDR2 YFSETQ. Trimming shortened V by 0 bases and J by 5 bases, and 8 bases separated the two germline ends. This CDR3 is built from 13 residues. CDR3 in DNA: TGCGCCAGCAGCTTGGACGTCGGGGAGACCCAGTACTTC. It codes for CASSLDVGETQYF. Full variable domain (remainder filled in from reference TRBV5-1 and TRBJ2-5): KAGVTQTPRYLIKTRGQQVTLSCSPISGHRSVSWYQQTPGQGLQFLFEYFSETQRNKGNFPGRFSGRQFSNSRSEMNVSTLELGDSALYLCASSLDVGETQYFGPGTRLLVL.

This rearrangement joins TRBV15 to TRBJ2-2, with TRBD1 as a possible D gene (5 bases). The V end was cut by 0 bases, the J end by 1 base, with 6 bases between. The CDR3 has 15 amino acids. Germline V lookup: CDR1 LNHNV, CDR2 YYDKDF (reference sequence). The CDR3 region has the DNA TGTGCCACCAGCAGAGAGGGGCGGAACACCGGGGAGCTGTTTTTT. Its protein product is CATSREGRNTGELFF.

The genes are TRBV14 and TRBJ1-2; D gene ambiguous. V was cut by 2 bases and J by 4 bases, with 8 bases left in between. CDR1 and CDR2 from the germline V gene are SGHDN and FVKESK. The CDR3 runs 13 residues. CDR3 sequence (DNA): TGTGCCAGCAGCCAAAGATCGGGCTATGGCTACACCTTC. As protein: CASSQRSGYGYTF.

The sample holds one count of this clone. DNA for the CDR3: TGTGCCAGCACCTCTTCGAGGGGGCATGGCTACACCTTC. Protein: CASTSSRGHGYTF. This sequence joins TRBV6-5 and TRBJ1-2; 7 bases match TRBD1. CDR3 size: 13 residues. Germline V gives CDR1 MNHEY, CDR2 SVGAGI. The V gene end was trimmed by 7 bases and the J gene end by 6 bases; junction bases not matched to a gene: 8.

The CDR3 DNA reads TGTGCCAGCAGTGAAGATGCCCTTACTAGCGGGAGGGCCTACGAGCAGTACTTC. It encodes CASSEDALTSGRAYEQYF. This sequence joins TRBV2 and TRBJ2-7, with 13 bases identical to TRBD2. The CDR3 covers 18 residues. Germline V gene lookup returns CDR1 SNHLY and CDR2 FYNNEI. Trimming took 1 base from V and 2 from J; bases not matched to a gene: 8.

This clone has just one count. V is TRBV6-5 and J is TRBJ2-3; D is ambiguous. The CDR3 has 12 residues. CDR1 is MNHEY and CDR2 is SVGAGI in the germline V gene. Trimming pared 4 bases from V and 5 bases from J, leaving 7 bases between. The CDR3 nucleotides are TGTGCCAGCAGTTGGAACAGAGATACGCAGTATTTT. Protein product: CASSWNRDTQYF.

V usage is TRBV28 and J usage is TRBJ2-7; 7 bases agree with TRBD2. The CDR3 spans 14 residues. V lost 3 bases and J lost 5; bases outside the gene matches: 7. Germline V CDR1 and CDR2: MDHEN, SYDVKM. CDR3 protein: CASSFSGTNHEQYF. The CDR3, as DNA: TGTGCCAGCAGTTTCAGCGGGACTAATCACGAGCAGTACTTC.

V gene TRBV6-6 combines with J gene TRBJ2-1; 7 bases are shared with TRBD2. This CDR3 region has 15 residues. Germline V CDR1 and CDR2: MNHNY, SVGAGI (reference sequence). Losses at the gene ends were 2 bases for V and 5 bases for J; bases not matched to a gene: 6. Written as DNA, the CDR3 is TGTGCCAGCAGTTACATGGCGGGAGCTGACAATGAGCAGTTCTTC. This sequence encodes CASSYMAGADNEQFF.

This clone has only one observation. The chain is built from TRBV7-9 and TRBJ1-1; no definite D call. Deletions cut 1 base from V and 5 bases from J, with 5 bases between. The CDR3 has 12 residues. CDR1 SEHNR and CDR2 FQNEAQ come from the germline V gene (reference sequence). CDR3 sequence: CASSLGETEAFF. CDR3 nucleotides: TGTGCCAGCAGCTTAGGGGAGACTGAAGCTTTCTTT. The variable domain in full, completed from reference TRBV7-9 and TRBJ1-1, reads DTGVSQNPRHKITKRGQNVTFRCDPISEHNRLYWYRQTLGQGPEFLTYFQNEAQLEKSRLLSDRFSAERPKGSFSTLEIQRTEQGDSAMYLCASSLGETEAFFGQGTRLTVV.

The V gene is TRBV7-2, the J gene TRBJ1-1; D gene unclear. Germline V gives CDR1 SGHTA, CDR2 FQGNSA. CDR3 length: 11 residues. Trimming took 7 bases from V and 4 from J, leaving 7 bases between them. This chain's CDR3 is CASTLATEAFF. In DNA form, the CDR3 reads TGTGCCAGCACACTAGCCACTGAAGCTTTCTTT.

This clone was detected only once. The V gene is TRBV29-1, the J gene TRBJ1-1, with D perhaps matching TRBD1 (5 bases). V was cut by 5 bases and J by 1 base, with 11 bases left in between. CDR1 is SQVTM and CDR2 is ANQGSEA in the germline V gene. The CDR3 has 13 residues. The CDR3 region is CSVQRGGNTEAFF. The CDR3 bases are TGCAGCGTTCAGCGGGGGGGGAACACTGAAGCTTTCTTT.

The chain is built from TRBV19 and TRBJ1-3; D call uncertain. This CDR3 spans 15 amino acids. V dropped 6 bases and J dropped 1 base, with 13 bases sitting between them. Germline loops: CDR1 LNHDA, CDR2 SQIVND (reference sequence). CDR3 nucleotide sequence: TGTGCCAGTAGGGTTGCAGACTCTTCTGGAAACACCATATATTTT. The encoded protein is CASRVADSSGNTIYF.